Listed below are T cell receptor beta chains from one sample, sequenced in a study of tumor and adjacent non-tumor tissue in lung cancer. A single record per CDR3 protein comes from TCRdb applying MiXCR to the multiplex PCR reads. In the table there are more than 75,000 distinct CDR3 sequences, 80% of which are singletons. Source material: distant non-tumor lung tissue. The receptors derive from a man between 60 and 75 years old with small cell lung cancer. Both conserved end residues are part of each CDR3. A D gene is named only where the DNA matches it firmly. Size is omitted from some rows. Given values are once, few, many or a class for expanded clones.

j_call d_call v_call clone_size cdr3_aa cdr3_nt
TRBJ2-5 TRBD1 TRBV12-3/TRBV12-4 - CATNLVDREETQYF TGTGCCACCAATTTAGTGGACAGGGAAGAGACCCAGTACTTC
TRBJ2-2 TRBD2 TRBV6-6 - CTSSYSGRDTVELFF TGTACCAGCAGTTATAGCGGGAGGGACACCGTGGAGCTGTTTTTT
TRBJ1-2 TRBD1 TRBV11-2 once CDSTRGGFGYGYTF TGTGACAGCACCAGGGGGGGCTTTGGCTATGGCTACACCTTC
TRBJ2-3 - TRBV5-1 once CACSPVGQVTDTQYF TGCGCCTGCAGTCCGGTTGGACAAGTCACAGATACGCAGTATTTT
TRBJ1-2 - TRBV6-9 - CAIRVQGRQIQPVQNNYGYTF TGTGCCATCAGGGTACAGGGACGACAAATCCAGCCGGTTCAGAATAACTATGGCTACACCTTC
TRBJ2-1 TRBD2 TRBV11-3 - CASSFGLGVAQFF TGTGCCAGCAGCTTTGGACTAGGGGTTGCGCAGTTCTTC
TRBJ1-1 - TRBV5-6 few CASSLASVTANTEDFF TGTGCCAGCAGCCTGGCCTCCGTGACAGCGAACACTGAAGATTTCTTT
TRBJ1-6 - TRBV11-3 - CVSSLTQGRNTPLHF TGCGTCAGCAGTTTGACCCAAGGTCGAAATACACCCCTCCACTTT
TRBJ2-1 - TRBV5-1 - CARSLKQQSSYNEQFF TGCGCCAGGAGCTTGAAGCAGCAGAGCTCCTACAATGAGCAGTTCTTC
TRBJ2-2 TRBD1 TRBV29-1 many CSVARGRTGSTGELFF TGCAGCGTTGCAAGGGGTCGGACAGGGAGTACCGGGGAGCTGTTTTTT
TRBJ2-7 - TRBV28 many CASSLSRGGYEQYF TGTGCCAGCAGTTTATCCAGGGGAGGCTACGAGCAGTACTTC
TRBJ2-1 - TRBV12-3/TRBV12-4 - CARSRSNGSPYNEQFF TGTGCCAGGAGTAGGTCTAACGGGAGTCCCTACAATGAGCAGTTCTTC
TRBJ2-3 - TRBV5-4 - CAGLNALAEDTQYF TGTGCGGGTCTCAACGCGCTAGCTGAAGATACGCAATATTTT
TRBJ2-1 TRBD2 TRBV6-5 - CASSYSVWGLADSGQFF TGTGCCAGCAGTTACTCGGTCTGGGGACTAGCGGACAGTGGGCAGTTCTTC
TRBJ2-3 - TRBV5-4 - CASSPDAGVMADTQYF TGTGCCAGCAGCCCCGACGCAGGGGTCATGGCAGATACGCAGTATTTT
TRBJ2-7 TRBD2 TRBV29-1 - CSVGGISGSYEQYF TGCAGCGTTGGAGGCATTAGCGGGAGCTACGAGCAGTACTTC
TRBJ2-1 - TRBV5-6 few CASSLVKGSGNRYNEQFF TGTGCCAGCAGCTTGGTAAAGGGGTCTGGGAATAGATACAATGAGCAGTTCTTC
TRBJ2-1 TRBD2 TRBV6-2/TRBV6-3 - CASRGVGTSRRRGYEQFF TGTGCCAGCAGAGGGGTCGGGACTAGCAGGAGAAGGGGGTATGAGCAGTTCTTC
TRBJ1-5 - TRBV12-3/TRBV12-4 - CASSEEIDSSQPQHF TGTGCCAGCAGCGAGGAGATCGATAGCAGTCAGCCCCAGCATTTT
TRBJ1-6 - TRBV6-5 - CARSRYWGSPLHF TGTGCCAGGAGTCGTTATTGGGGTTCACCCCTCCACTTT
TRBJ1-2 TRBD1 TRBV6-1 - CASSALDRDYGYTF TGTGCCAGCAGCGCCCTGGACAGGGACTATGGCTACACCTTC
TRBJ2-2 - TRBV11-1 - CASSFGVSSGREPFF TGTGCCAGCAGCTTCGGGGTCTCTTCAGGAAGGGAGCCGTTTTTT
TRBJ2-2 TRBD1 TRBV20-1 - CSARDRDRTLKLFF TGCAGTGCTAGAGACCGGGACAGGACTTTGAAGCTGTTTTTT
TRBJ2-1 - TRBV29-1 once CSVAISSIGNEQFF TGCAGTGTTGCAATCAGCAGCATTGGCAATGAGCAGTTCTTC
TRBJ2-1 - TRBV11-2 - CASSLPGRDLGEQFF TGTGCCAGCAGCTTACCAGGGCGGGATCTCGGTGAGCAGTTCTTC
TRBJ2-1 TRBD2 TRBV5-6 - CASSIPGLAEPTYNGQFF TGTGCCAGCAGCATTCCGGGACTAGCGGAGCCGACCTACAATGGGCAGTTCTTC
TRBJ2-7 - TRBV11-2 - CASTHRGQGTGEQYF TGTGCCAGCACTCATCGAGGGCAGGGGACTGGCGAGCAGTACTTC
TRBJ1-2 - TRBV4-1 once CASSQDEQDGYGYAF TGCGCCAGCAGCCAAGATGAGCAGGATGGTTATGGCTACGCCTTC
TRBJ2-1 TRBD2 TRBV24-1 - CAISKLAGGRDSYIEQLF TGTGCCATCAGCAAACTAGCGGGAGGCCGTGACTCCTACATTGAGCAGCTCTTC
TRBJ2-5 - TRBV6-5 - CASSYYHSVIAGTQYF TGTGCCAGCAGTTATTATCATAGCGTGATAGCCGGGACCCAGTACTTC
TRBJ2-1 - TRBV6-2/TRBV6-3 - CASSTGVWSYNEQFF TGTGCCAGCAGCACAGGAGTGTGGTCCTACAATGAGCAGTTCTTC
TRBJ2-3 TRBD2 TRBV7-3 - CASSLSGAGGPTDTQYF TGTGCCAGCAGCTTAAGTGGGGCGGGAGGCCCCACAGATACGCAGTATTTT
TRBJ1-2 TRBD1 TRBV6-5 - CASSSYRGQAEGAYIF TGTGCCAGCAGTTCCTACAGGGGGCAGGCCGAGGGGGCCTACATCTTC
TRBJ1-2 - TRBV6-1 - CASTTGGRIYGYTF TGTGCCAGCACGACCGGGGGCCGAATTTATGGCTACACCTTC
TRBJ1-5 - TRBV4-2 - CASNQGQGEGQPQHF TGTGCCAGCAACCAAGGGCAAGGGGAAGGTCAGCCCCAGCATTTT
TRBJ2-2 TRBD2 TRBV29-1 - CSFWDYQTGEPFF TGCAGCTTTTGGGACTATCAGACCGGGGAGCCGTTTTTT
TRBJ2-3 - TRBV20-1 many CSARVGGGGADTQYF TGCAGTGCTAGAGTAGGGGGAGGAGGTGCAGATACGCAGTATTTT
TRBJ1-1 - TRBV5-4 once CASSPYQQGTNTEAIF TGTGCCAGCAGCCCATATCAGCAGGGGACGAACACTGAAGCTATCTTT
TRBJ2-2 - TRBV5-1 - CISSLETWTYTGELFF TGCATCAGCAGCTTGGAGACCTGGACCTACACCGGGGAGCTGTTTTTT
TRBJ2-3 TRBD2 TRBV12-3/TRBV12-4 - CVSSRGPAGEGDTQYF TGTGTCAGCAGTAGGGGACCAGCGGGAGAGGGAGATACGCAGTATTTT
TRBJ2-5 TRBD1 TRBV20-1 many CSAIPGQGGFEAETQYF TGCAGTGCTATCCCGGGACAGGGCGGTTTCGAGGCGGAGACCCAGTACTTC
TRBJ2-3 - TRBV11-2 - CASSPGLSEDTQYF TGTGCCAGCAGCCCAGGGTTGTCGGAAGATACGCAGTATTTT
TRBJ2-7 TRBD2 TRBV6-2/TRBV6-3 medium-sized CASNGGSSYEQYF TGTGCCAGCAACGGCGGGAGTTCATACGAGCAGTACTTC
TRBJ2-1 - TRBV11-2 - CASSLTGEDYKEQLF TGTGCCAGCAGCTTAACGGGAGAAGACTACAAAGAGCAGCTCTTC
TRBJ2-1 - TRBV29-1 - CSVTLASRRDNEQFF TGCAGCGTCACCTTGGCTAGCAGGAGAGACAATGAGCAGTTCTTC
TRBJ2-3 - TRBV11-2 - CASSSGPAGRVPDTQYF TGTGCCAGCAGTTCGGGCCCGGCGGGCAGGGTCCCAGATACGCAGTATTTT
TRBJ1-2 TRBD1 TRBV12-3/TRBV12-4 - CISTTSGGVYGYTF TGTATCAGCACTACATCAGGGGGCGTATATGGCTACACCTTC
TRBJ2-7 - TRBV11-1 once CASSLTGSTHEQYF TGTGCCAGCAGCTTAACGGGGAGCACCCACGAGCAGTACTTC
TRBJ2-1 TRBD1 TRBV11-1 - CASSLRGGRYGQFF TGTGCCAGCAGCTTAAGAGGGGGCCGGTATGGGCAGTTCTTC
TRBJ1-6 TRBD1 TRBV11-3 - CVSSQHRDSVSTRTNSPLHF TGTGTCAGCAGCCAGCACCGGGACAGTGTCTCCACTCGAACAAATTCACCCCTCCACTTT
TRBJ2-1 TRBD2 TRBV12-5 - CASGLLQGTSWVIKQFF TGTGCTAGTGGCCTACTTCAAGGGACTAGCTGGGTCATCAAGCAGTTCTTC
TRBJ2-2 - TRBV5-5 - CASSRGNRYTGELFF TGTGCCAGCAGCCGAGGGAACAGGTACACAGGGGAGCTGTTTTTT
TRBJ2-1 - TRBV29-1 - CSIAEGLTYEQFF TGCAGCATTGCGGAGGGTTTAACCTATGAGCAGTTCTTC
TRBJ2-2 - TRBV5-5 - CASSWGLHTGEQFF TGTGCCAGCAGCTGGGGGCTGCACACCGGGGAACAGTTTTTT
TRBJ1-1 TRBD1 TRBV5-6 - CASSFSSGTANTEAFF TGTGCTAGCAGCTTTTCCTCCGGGACAGCGAACACTGAAGCTTTCTTT
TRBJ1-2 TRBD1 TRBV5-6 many CASSMRQGNYGYTF TGTGCCAGCAGCATGCGACAGGGAAACTATGGCTACACCTTC
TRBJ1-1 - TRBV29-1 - CGGDIDTEAFF TGCGGGGGGGATATTGATACTGAAGCTTTCTTT
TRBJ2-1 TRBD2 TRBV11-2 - CASGSGGGTSGSNYNEQFF TGTGCCAGCGGCTCCGGGGGGGGGACTAGCGGGAGTAACTACAATGAGCAGTTCTTC
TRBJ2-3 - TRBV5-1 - CTSSLEASITDTQYF TGCACCAGCAGCTTGGAAGCTAGCATCACAGATACGCAGTATTTT
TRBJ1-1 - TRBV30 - CVWSARWTTMITEAFF TGTGTCTGGAGTGCCCGTTGGACGACTATGATCACTGAAGCTTTCTTT